This T cell receptor (beta chain) emerged from a study of T-cell reconstitution after alpha-beta-depleted transplantation in children. A library of TCRbeta sequences, prepared with unique molecular identifiers, was generated. In TCRdb, the PCR reads were re-called with MiXCR into one record per CDR3 protein. The sample has a few hundred thousand distinct CDR3 sequences, 25% to 30% seen once; the top ten hold about 35%. V lost 2 bases and J lost 2, with 7 bases in between. This CDR3 is 14 amino acids long. The sequencing here drew on PBMCs, taken before TCRalphabeta/CD19-depleted stem cell transplant. The chain links TRBV12-3 or TRBV12-4 to TRBJ1-5, with unresolved D. The source of this sequence is a boy under two years old with Wiskott-Aldrich syndrome, due to receive a stem cell transplant. The DNA of the CDR3 is TGTGCCAGCAGTTTACAGGTTGGCAATCAGCCCCAGCATTTT. Translated, it gives CASSLQVGNQPQHF.